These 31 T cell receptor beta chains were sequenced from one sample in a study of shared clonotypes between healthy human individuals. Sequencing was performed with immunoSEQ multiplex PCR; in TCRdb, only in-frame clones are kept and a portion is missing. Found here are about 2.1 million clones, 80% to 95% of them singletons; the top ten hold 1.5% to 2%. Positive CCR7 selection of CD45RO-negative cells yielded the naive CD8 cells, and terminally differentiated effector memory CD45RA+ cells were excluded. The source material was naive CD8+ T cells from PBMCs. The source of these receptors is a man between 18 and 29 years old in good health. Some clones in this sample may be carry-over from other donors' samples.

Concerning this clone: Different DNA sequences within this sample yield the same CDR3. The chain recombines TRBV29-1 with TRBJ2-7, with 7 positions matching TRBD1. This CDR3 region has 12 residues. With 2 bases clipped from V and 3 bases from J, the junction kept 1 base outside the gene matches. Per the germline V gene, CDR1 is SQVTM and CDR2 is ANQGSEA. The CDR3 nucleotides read TGCAGCGTTGAAACAGGGGACTACGAGCAGTACTTC. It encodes CSVETGDYEQYF.

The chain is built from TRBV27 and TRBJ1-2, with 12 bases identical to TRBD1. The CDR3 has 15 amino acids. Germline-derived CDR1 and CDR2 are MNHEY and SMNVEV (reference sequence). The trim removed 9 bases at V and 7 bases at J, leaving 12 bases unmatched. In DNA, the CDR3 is TGTGCCAGTAGAATATTAGGGGACAGGGGGCTTGGCTACACCTTC. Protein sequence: CASRILGDRGLGYTF.

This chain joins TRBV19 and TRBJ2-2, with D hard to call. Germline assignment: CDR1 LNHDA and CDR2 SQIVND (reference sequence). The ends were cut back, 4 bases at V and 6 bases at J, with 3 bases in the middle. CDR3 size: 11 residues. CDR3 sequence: CASSNSGELFF. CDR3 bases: TGTGCCAGTAGTAATTCCGGGGAGCTGTTTTTT.

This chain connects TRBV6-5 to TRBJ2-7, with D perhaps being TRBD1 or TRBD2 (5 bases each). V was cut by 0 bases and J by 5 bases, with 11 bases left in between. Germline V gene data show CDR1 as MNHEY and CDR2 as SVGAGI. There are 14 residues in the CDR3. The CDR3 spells CASSYSGRENEQYF. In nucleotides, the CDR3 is TGTGCCAGCAGTTACTCGGGACGGGAAAACGAGCAGTACTTC.

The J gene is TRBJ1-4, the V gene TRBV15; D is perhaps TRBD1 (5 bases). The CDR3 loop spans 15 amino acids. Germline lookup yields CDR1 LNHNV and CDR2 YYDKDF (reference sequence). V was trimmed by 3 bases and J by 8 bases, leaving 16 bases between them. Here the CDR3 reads CATSSTTQGDEKLFF. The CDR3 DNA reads TGTGCCACCAGCAGTACGACGCAGGGTGACGAAAAACTGTTTTTT.

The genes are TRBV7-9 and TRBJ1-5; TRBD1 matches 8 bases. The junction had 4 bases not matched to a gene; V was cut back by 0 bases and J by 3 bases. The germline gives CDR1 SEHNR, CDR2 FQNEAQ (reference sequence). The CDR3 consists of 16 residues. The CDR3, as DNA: TGTGCCAGCAGCTTAGCTTACAGGGGGGCCAATCAGCCCCAGCATTTT. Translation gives CASSLAYRGANQPQHF.

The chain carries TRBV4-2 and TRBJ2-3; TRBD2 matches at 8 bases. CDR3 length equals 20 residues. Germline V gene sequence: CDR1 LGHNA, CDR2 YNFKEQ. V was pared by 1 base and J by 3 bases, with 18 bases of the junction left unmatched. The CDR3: CASSQVGLAGAAWTTDTQYF. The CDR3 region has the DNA TGTGCCAGCAGCCAAGTGGGGCTAGCGGGCGCCGCCTGGACTACAGATACGCAGTATTTT.

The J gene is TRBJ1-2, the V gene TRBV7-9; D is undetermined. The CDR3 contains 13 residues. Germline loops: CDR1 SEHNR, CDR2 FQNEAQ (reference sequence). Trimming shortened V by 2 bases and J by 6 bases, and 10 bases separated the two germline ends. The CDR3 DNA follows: TGTGCCAGCAGCTTAAATCGTGGGCATGGCTACACCTTC. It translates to CASSLNRGHGYTF. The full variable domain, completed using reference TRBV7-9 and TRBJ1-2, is DTGVSQNPRHKITKRGQNVTFRCDPISEHNRLYWYRQTLGQGPEFLTYFQNEAQLEKSRLLSDRFSAERPKGSFSTLEIQRTEQGDSAMYLCASSLNRGHGYTFGSGTRLTVV.

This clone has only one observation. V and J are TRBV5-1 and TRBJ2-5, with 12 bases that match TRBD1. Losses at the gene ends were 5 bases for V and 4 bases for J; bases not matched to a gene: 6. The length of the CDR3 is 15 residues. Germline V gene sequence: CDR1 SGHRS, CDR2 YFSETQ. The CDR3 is CASRLGQGAGETQYF. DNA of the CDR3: TGCGCCAGCAGACTGGGACAGGGGGCGGGAGAGACCCAGTACTTC.

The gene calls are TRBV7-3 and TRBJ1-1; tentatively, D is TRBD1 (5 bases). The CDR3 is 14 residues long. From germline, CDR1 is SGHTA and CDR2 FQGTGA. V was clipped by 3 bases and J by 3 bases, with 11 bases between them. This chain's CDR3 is CASSLAGRHTEAFF. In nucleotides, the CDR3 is TGTGCCAGCAGCTTGGCAGGGCGACACACTGAAGCTTTCTTT. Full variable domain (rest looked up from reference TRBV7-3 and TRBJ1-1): GAGVSQTPSNKVTEKGKYVELRCDPISGHTALYWYRQSLGQGPEFLIYFQGTGAADDSGLPNDRFFAVRPEGSVSTLKIQRTERGDSAVYLCASSLAGRHTEAFFGQGTRLTVV.

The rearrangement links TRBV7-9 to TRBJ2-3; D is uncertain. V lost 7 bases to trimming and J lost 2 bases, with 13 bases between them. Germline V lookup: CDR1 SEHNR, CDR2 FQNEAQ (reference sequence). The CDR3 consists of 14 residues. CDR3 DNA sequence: TGTGCCAGCATCCGATTGGACCTCACAGATACGCAGTATTTT. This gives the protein CASIRLDLTDTQYF.

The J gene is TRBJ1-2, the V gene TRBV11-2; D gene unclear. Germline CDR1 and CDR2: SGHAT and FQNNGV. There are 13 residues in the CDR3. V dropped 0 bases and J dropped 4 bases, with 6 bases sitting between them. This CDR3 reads CASSLERGYGYTF. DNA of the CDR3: TGTGCCAGCAGCTTAGAACGGGGCTATGGCTACACCTTC.

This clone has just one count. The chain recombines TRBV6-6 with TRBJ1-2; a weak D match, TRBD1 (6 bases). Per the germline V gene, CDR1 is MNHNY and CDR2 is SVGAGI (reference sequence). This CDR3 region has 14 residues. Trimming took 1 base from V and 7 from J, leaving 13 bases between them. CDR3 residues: CASSYFGRGLGYTF. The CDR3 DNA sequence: TGTGCCAGCAGTTACTTTGGCAGGGGACTTGGCTACACCTTC.

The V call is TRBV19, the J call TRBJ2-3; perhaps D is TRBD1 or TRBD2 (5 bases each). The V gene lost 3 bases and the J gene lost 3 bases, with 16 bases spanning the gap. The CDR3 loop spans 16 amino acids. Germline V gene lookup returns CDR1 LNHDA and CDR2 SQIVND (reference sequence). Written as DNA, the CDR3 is TGTGCCAGTAGTATTACCAGGGACCATCCAACAGATACGCAGTATTTT. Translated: CASSITRDHPTDTQYF.

As DNA, the CDR3 is TGTGCCAGCAGTTTACCGTCAGCGGGAGGGCTTGTCTCAGATACGCAGTATTTT. Its translation: CASSLPSAGGLVSDTQYF. The genes are TRBV28 and TRBJ2-3; 10 positions agree with TRBD2. Germline CDR1 reads MDHEN; CDR2 reads SYDVKM. The V and J ends lost 2 bases and 4 bases, in that order; junction bases with no gene match: 12. This CDR3 has 18 residues.

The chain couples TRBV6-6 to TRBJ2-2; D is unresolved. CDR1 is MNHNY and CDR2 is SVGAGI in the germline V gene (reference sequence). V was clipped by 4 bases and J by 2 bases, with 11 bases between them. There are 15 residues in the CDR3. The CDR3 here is CASSFPTFNTGELFF. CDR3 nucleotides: TGTGCCAGCAGTTTCCCGACCTTTAACACCGGGGAGCTGTTTTTT.

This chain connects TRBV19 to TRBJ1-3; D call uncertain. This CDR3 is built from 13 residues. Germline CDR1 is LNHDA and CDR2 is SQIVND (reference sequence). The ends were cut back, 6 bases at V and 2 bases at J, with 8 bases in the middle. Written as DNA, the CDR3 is TGTGCCAGTAGCCAAAAACCTGGAAACACCATATATTTT. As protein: CASSQKPGNTIYF.

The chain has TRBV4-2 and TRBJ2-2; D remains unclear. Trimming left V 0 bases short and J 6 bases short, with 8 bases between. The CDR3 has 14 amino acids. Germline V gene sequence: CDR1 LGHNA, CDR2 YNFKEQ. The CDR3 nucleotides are TGTGCCAGCAGCCAAGATATCGCCTCCGGGGAGCTGTTTTTT. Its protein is CASSQDIASGELFF.

Here the CDR3 DNA reads TGTGCCAGCAGCTCCCGGAATACGAGCTCCTACGAGCAGTACTTC. Amino acids: CASSSRNTSSYEQYF. The chain couples TRBV7-9 to TRBJ2-7; no definite D call. CDR3 size: 15 residues. Trimming took off 4 bases at V and 0 bases at J, with 13 bases between the two ends. Per germline, CDR1 SEHNR and CDR2 FQNEAQ (reference sequence). Full variable domain (missing parts from reference TRBV7-9 and TRBJ2-7): DTGVSQNPRHKITKRGQNVTFRCDPISEHNRLYWYRQTLGQGPEFLTYFQNEAQLEKSRLLSDRFSAERPKGSFSTLEIQRTEQGDSAMYLCASSSRNTSSYEQYFGPGTRLTVT.

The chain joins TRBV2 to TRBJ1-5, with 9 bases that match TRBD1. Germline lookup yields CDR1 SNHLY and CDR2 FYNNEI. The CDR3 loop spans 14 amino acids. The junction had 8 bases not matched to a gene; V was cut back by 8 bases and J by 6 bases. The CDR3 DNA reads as TGTGCCAGCTCTTCGGGACAGGGATCTCAGCCCCAGCATTTT. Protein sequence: CASSSGQGSQPQHF.

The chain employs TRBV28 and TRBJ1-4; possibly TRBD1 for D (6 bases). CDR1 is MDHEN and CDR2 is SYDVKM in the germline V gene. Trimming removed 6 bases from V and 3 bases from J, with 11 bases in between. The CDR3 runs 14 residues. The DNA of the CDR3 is TGTGCCAGCAGAGGGACAACCGCTAATGAAAAACTGTTTTTT. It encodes CASRGTTANEKLFF.

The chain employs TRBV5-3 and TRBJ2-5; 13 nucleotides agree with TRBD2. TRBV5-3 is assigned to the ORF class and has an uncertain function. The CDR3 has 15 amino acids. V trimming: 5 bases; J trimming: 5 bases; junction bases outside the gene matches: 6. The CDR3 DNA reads TGTGCCAGAAGTCCGGGACTAGCGGGATTCGAGACCCAGTACTTC. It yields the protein CARSPGLAGFETQYF.

CDR3 DNA sequence: TGTGCCAGCAGCCACGACAGGGGGGTCACAGATACGCAGTATTTT. The encoded protein is CASSHDRGVTDTQYF. The chain uses TRBV7-8 and TRBJ2-3; 9 nucleotides align to TRBD1. Trimming removed 5 bases from V and 2 bases from J; junction bases left unmatched: 5. The CDR3 runs 15 residues. The germline V gene has CDR1 SGHVS and CDR2 FQNEAQ.

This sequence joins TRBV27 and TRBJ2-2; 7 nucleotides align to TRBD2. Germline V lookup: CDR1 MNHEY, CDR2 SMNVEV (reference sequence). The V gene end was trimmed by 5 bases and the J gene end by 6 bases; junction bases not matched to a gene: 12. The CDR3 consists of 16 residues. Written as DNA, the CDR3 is TGTGCCAGCAGTAGCCAGCAGTCAGGGAGGGCCGGGGAGCTGTTTTTT. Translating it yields CASSSQQSGRAGELFF.

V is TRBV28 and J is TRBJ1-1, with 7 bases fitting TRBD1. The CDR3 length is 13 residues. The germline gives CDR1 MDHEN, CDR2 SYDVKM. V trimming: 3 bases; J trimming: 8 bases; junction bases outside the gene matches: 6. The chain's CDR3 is CASSFGQGEEAFF. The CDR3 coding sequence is TGTGCCAGCAGTTTCGGGCAGGGGGAGGAAGCTTTCTTT.

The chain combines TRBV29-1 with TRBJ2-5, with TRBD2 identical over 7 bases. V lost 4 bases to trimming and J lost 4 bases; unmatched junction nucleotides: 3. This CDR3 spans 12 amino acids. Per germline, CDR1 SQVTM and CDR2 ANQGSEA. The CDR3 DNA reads TGCAGCGTTGTGGGGGGGGGAGAGACCCAGTACTTC. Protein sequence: CSVVGGGETQYF.

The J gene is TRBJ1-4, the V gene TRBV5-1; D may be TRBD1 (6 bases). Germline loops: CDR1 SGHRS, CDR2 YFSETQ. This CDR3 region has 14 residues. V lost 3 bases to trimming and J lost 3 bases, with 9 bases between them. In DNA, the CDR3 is TGCGCCAGCAGCTCAACAGGGCCTAATGAAAAACTGTTTTTT. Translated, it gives CASSSTGPNEKLFF.

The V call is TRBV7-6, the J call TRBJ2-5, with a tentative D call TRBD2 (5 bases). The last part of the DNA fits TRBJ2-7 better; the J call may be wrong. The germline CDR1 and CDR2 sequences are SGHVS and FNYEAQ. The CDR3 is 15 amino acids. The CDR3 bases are TGTGCCAGCAGCCCACGGACTTCCGGACCCTACGAGCAGTACTTC. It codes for CASSPRTSGPYEQYF.

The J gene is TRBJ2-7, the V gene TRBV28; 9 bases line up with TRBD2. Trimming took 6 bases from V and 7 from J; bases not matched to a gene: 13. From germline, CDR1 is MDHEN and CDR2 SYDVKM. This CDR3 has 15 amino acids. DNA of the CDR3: TGTGCCAGCAGCCACCGAGGGACTAGCCGCGGGGAGCAGTACTTC. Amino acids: CASSHRGTSRGEQYF.

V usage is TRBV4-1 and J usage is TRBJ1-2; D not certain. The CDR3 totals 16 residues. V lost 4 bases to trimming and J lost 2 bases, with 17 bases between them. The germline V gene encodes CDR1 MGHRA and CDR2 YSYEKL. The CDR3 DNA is TGCGCCAGCAGCCCGCCCGGGCAACTGAGGAACTATGGCTACACCTTC. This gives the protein CASSPPGQLRNYGYTF.

CDR3 sequence (DNA): TGTGCCAGCAGCAGACAGGGAGGAATTCAGCCCCAGCATTTT. Translating gives CASSRQGGIQPQHF. The rearrangement links TRBV11-2 to TRBJ1-5, with TRBD1 identical over 7 bases. The CDR3 has 14 residues. The V gene end was trimmed by 5 bases and the J gene end by 6 bases; junction bases not matched to a gene: 7. Germline loops: CDR1 SGHAT, CDR2 FQNNGV.